This T cell receptor beta chain was retrieved from a study of blood T cell repertoires in COVID-19 (dated by TCRdb to 2020 to 2021). Regarding the complete study: The collaborator samples originated in the United States, Italy and Spain and spanned the acute and convalescent phases of COVID-19. A de-identified subject ID, COVID-19 status, age in years and sex were almost always included in the sample metadata. The material from the prospective study consisted of cDNA or gDNA derived from T cells, B-cell-depleted T cells, or PBMCs. The dataset comprised deeply sampled blood TCRbeta repertoires from subjects exposed to, actively infected with, or recovered from COVID-19. The samples were drawn from two sources: the first 160 participants of the ongoing ImmuneRACE study, and some 1,300 subjects contributed by 6 global collaborators. A freely available public database, intended as a resource for researchers studying the immune response to SARS-CoV-2, is where the repertoires were released. Where available, HLA class I and class II types were taken from metadata supplied by the sample provider and were not determined by assay-based typing.

The immunoSEQ Assay, a bias-controlled multiplex PCR, was used to amplify TCRbeta CDR3 regions from genomic DNA. The published analysis was carried out like this. Nucleated cell counts per sample were estimated from amplification of reference gene primers within the assay. To quantify the absolute abundance of each unique TCRbeta CDR3 rearrangement, sequence reads were collapsed and filtered. For each sample, productive Simpson clonality was calculated by taking the square root of Simpson's diversity index across productive rearrangements. TCRdb limited this immuneACCESS table to in-frame rearrangements with V and J called. A share of clones is missing; checked studies link under half to unresolved V genes, and the rest is unexplained. V and J calls and clone size are copied from that table; D and trimming were computed from the DNA. This sample has some 270,000 clones in its table, and about 90% of those were observed once. In total, the top ten clones hold 4.1% of the sample.

The investigation overall reported the following: The amount of clinical and demographic metadata varied by source and participant and was provided uncurated.

The CDR3 measures 13 amino acids from cysteine to phenylalanine. Only the CDR3 DNA is retained, 39 bases long and in frame from the first base. The CDR1 and CDR2 encoded by the germline V gene are SQVTM and ANQGSEA. The V end loses 0 bases and the J end loses 6 bases, and a stretch of 12 bases separates them. In regard to this clone: Its antigen remains undetermined. Per-base quality was not reported, and no clone a single base away is much larger than it.

Participants in the prospective study were enrolled through a virtual design, were aged roughly 18 to 95 years, and lived in about two dozen United States geographic areas. In the prospective study, cohorts were assigned on the basis of participant-reported clinical history obtained from a screening survey and a study questionnaire. In the prospective study, whole blood, serum and a nasopharyngeal or oropharyngeal swab were collected from each participant by mobile phlebotomists. Over an approximately 2-month period, participants in the prospective study had the option of providing additional blood draws and questionnaires. Blood samples from the prospective study were shipped frozen or at room temperature prior to DNA extraction.

The sample was PBMCs or T cells enriched from blood (not recorded which). This receptor was obtained from a woman in her twenties or thirties with acute COVID-19. The rearrangement combines TRBV29-1 with TRBJ2-7; there is no confident call for the D gene. The DNA is as follows: TGCAGCGTTGAAGAGTACGAGAGCACCGAGCAGTACTTC. It translates as CSVEEYESTEQYF.